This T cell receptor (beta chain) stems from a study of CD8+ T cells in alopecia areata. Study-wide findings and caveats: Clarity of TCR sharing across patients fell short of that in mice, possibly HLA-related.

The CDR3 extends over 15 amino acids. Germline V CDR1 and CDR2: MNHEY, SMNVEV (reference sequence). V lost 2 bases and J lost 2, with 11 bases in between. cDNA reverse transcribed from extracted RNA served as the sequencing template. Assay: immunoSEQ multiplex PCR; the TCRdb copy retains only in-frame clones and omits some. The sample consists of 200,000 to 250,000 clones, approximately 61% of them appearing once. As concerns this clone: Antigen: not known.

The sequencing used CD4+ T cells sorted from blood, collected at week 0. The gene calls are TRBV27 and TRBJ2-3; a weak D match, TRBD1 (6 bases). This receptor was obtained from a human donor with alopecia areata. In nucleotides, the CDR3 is TGTGCCAGCAGTTTAAACAGGGTAACCACAGATACGCAGTATTTT. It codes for CASSLNRVTTDTQYF.